This is a list of T cell receptor beta chains from one sample in a study of brain T cells in children with intractable seizures. Sequencing was performed with immunoSEQ multiplex PCR; in TCRdb, only in-frame clones are kept and a portion is missing. Here the sample spans about 80,000 clones, around nine tenths being singletons. The starting material was peripheral blood, obtained at surgery. Receptors originate from a girl aged 2 to 9 with Rasmussen encephalitis and intractable seizures. CDR3s include the opening cysteine and the closing phenylalanine or tryptophan. A D gene is named only where the DNA matches it firmly. A row's size may be missing; if present it is once, few, many or a size class.

V gene: TRBV5-5
D gene: -
J gene: TRBJ2-7
clone size: -
CDR3 protein: CASSLAGADSYEQYF
CDR3 DNA: TGTGCCAGCAGCTTGGCGGGGGCTGACTCCTACGAGCAGTACTTC

V gene: TRBV15
D gene: TRBD2
J gene: TRBJ2-1
clone size: -
CDR3 protein: CATSRGPWGGSSYNEQFF
CDR3 DNA: TGTGCCACCAGCAGAGGACCCTGGGGGGGGAGCTCCTACAATGAGCAGTTCTTC

V gene: TRBV6-5
D gene: TRBD2
J gene: TRBJ2-5
clone size: -
CDR3 protein: CAGGLAGGETQYF
CDR3 DNA: TGTGCCGGGGGACTAGCGGGGGGAGAGACCCAGTACTTC

V gene: TRBV3-1/TRBV3-2
D gene: TRBD2
J gene: TRBJ2-1
clone size: -
CDR3 protein: CASSQDLLGGDFNEQFF
CDR3 DNA: TGTGCCAGCAGCCAAGATTTACTGGGAGGGGATTTCAATGAGCAGTTCTTC

V gene: TRBV9
D gene: -
J gene: TRBJ2-3
clone size: -
CDR3 protein: CASSDSETSRDTQYF
CDR3 DNA: TGTGCCAGCAGCGATTCGGAGACTAGTCGAGATACGCAGTATTTT

V gene: TRBV4-1
D gene: -
J gene: TRBJ2-7
clone size: -
CDR3 protein: CASSQVPGLSQYEQYF
CDR3 DNA: TGCGCCAGCAGCCAAGTCCCTGGACTCTCTCAATACGAGCAGTACTTC

V gene: TRBV27
D gene: -
J gene: TRBJ2-7
clone size: once
CDR3 protein: CASSLKGEAYEQYF
CDR3 DNA: TGTGCCAGCAGTTTAAAGGGGGAGGCCTACGAGCAGTACTTC

V gene: TRBV27
D gene: TRBD1
J gene: TRBJ1-2
clone size: -
CDR3 protein: CASSFRSGGLTNYGYTF
CDR3 DNA: TGTGCCAGCAGTTTCCGTTCAGGGGGCCTGACTAACTATGGCTACACCTTC

V gene: TRBV11-3
D gene: -
J gene: TRBJ2-2
clone size: -
CDR3 protein: CASSWGAGELFF
CDR3 DNA: TGTGCCAGCAGCTGGGGGGCCGGGGAGCTGTTTTTT

V gene: TRBV27
D gene: -
J gene: TRBJ2-2
clone size: -
CDR3 protein: CASSPRNRLYTGELFF
CDR3 DNA: TGTGCCAGCAGCCCCCGAAACCGACTCTACACCGGGGAGCTGTTTTTT

V gene: TRBV6-1
D gene: TRBD1
J gene: TRBJ1-2
clone size: -
CDR3 protein: CASSEATTGIGYGYTF
CDR3 DNA: TGTGCCAGCAGTGAAGCCACGACAGGGATAGGCTATGGCTACACCTTC

V gene: TRBV27
D gene: TRBD2
J gene: TRBJ2-7
clone size: -
CDR3 protein: CASSPRGAYEQYF
CDR3 DNA: TGTGCCAGCAGCCCCCGGGGGGCCTACGAGCAGTACTTC

V gene: TRBV5-5
D gene: -
J gene: TRBJ2-7
clone size: -
CDR3 protein: CASSFGGQGPLYEQYF
CDR3 DNA: TGTGCCAGCAGCTTTGGCGGGCAGGGTCCCCTCTACGAGCAGTACTTC

V gene: TRBV7-2
D gene: -
J gene: TRBJ2-5
clone size: -
CDR3 protein: CASSLGSGGRRETQYF
CDR3 DNA: TGTGCCAGCAGCTTAGGATCGGGCGGTAGGCGAGAGACCCAGTACTTC